The 24 T cell receptor beta chains presented below share a single source sample, sequenced in a study of spatial heterogeneity in lung cancer. Using its own MiXCR run on the 5' RACE reads, TCRdb lists one record per CDR3 protein. The sample shows approximately 7,000 distinct CDR3 sequences, approximately 3.9% of them seen only once. The time point is: sample taken at primary tumor resection. Extraction of whole RNA from tumor, nontumor lung or frozen PBMC preceded unsorted sequencing. This specimen was normal lung tissue next to the tumor, taken at surgery. The receptors here all came from a female donor with early-stage non-small cell lung cancer.

This clonotype was recorded at least ten times. The chain carries TRBV12-3 or TRBV12-4 and TRBJ1-3; tentatively, D is TRBD1 (6 bases). This CDR3 contains 15 residues. Trimming stripped 5 bases from V and 10 bases from J, with 21 bases between. The CDR3 reads CASSAPWDTAGTIYF. In DNA, the CDR3 is TGTGCCAGCAGTGCCCCCTGGGACACTGCCGGAACCATATATTTT.

This clonotype appeared many times. This chain connects TRBV28 to TRBJ1-2; perhaps TRBD1 as D (5 bases). CDR1 is MDHEN, CDR2 SYDVKM, per germline. Trimming cost V 5 bases and J 6 bases, with 16 bases left between them. The CDR3 runs to 14 residues. CDR3: CASSTPGAANGYTF. The CDR3 region has the DNA TGTGCCAGCAGTACGCCCGGGGCCGCGAATGGCTACACCTTC.

The rearrangement joins TRBV10-3 to TRBJ2-7, with 10 bases that match TRBD1. This CDR3 region has 14 residues. The trim removed 6 bases at V and 5 bases at J, leaving 7 bases unmatched. In germline, CDR1 is ENHRY, CDR2 SYGVKD. The CDR3 here is CAIRSGTGVDEQYF. The CDR3 DNA reads as TGTGCCATCAGGTCCGGGACAGGGGTAGACGAGCAGTACTTC.

This clonotype was seen ten or more times. This sequence joins TRBV7-2 and TRBJ1-2, with D uncertain. CDR3 length equals 14 residues. The V end was cut by 2 bases, the J end by 6 bases, with 13 bases between. Per germline, CDR1 SGHTA and CDR2 FQGNSA. The CDR3 spells CASSLSRSRDGYTF. DNA of the CDR3: TGTGCCAGCAGCTTATCTAGGTCCCGTGATGGCTACACCTTC.

This clonotype was counted at least ten times. V usage is TRBV12-5 and J usage is TRBJ1-1; TRBD1 aligns across 8 bases. V was clipped by 5 bases and J by 11 bases; unmatched bases: 7. Per germline, CDR1 LGHNT and CDR2 FRNRAP. The CDR3 is 12 residues long. Here the CDR3 DNA reads TGTGCTAGTGGTCCGGACAGGGTGACCGCTTTCTTT. This encodes CASGPDRVTAFF.

The chain links TRBV11-2 to TRBJ2-3; 7 bases align to TRBD2. Per the germline V gene, CDR1 is SGHAT and CDR2 is FQNNGV. V was pared by 0 bases and J by 0 bases, with 3 bases of the junction left unmatched. The CDR3 covers 16 residues. CDR3 DNA sequence: TGTGCCAGCAGCTTAGAACTAGCGAGTAGCACAGATACGCAGTATTTT. Protein product: CASSLELASSTDTQYF.

This clonotype was found many times. The V call is TRBV6-2 or TRBV6-3, the J call TRBJ2-3; 7 nucleotides line up with TRBD1. The CDR3 has 16 amino acids. Germline trimming cut 5 bases from V and 5 bases from J; bases unmatched to any gene: 13. Germline loops: CDR1 MNHEY, CDR2 SVGEGT. The chain's CDR3 is CASSPLSPTGRDTQYF. The CDR3, as DNA: TGTGCCAGCAGTCCCCTAAGCCCGACAGGGCGAGATACGCAGTATTTT.

This clonotype is categorized as medium-sized. This chain uses TRBV7-3 with TRBJ1-2; 9 bases line up with TRBD1. V dropped 9 bases and J dropped 4; count of bases not matched to a gene: 15. Germline V gene sequence: CDR1 SGHTA, CDR2 FQGTGA. The CDR3 has 16 residues. The CDR3 is CARCGDRVPGGYGYTF. CDR3 sequence (DNA): TGTGCCAGATGTGGGGACAGGGTCCCCGGAGGCTATGGCTACACCTTC.

This clonotype was seen ten or more times. V gene TRBV10-3 combines with J gene TRBJ2-2; tentative D call: TRBD2 (7 bases). Germline V gene data show CDR1 as ENHRY and CDR2 as SYGVKD. Trimming took off 5 bases at V and 7 bases at J, with 11 bases between the two ends. This CDR3 has 13 amino acids. The CDR3 nucleotides read TGTGCCATCAGTCGGGGGGCTGACGGGGAGCTGTTTTTT. This sequence encodes CAISRGADGELFF.

This clonotype came up many times. This chain uses TRBV19 with TRBJ2-3; TRBD2 matches 11 bases. The V gene end was trimmed by 7 bases and the J gene end by 4 bases; junction bases not matched to a gene: 7. The CDR3 has 15 amino acids. Germline V gene sequence: CDR1 LNHDA, CDR2 SQIVND (reference sequence). In DNA, the CDR3 is TGTGCCAGTAATCCTAGCGGGGGGACCCCAGATACGCAGTATTTT. Its translation is CASNPSGGTPDTQYF.

The sample holds a few counts of this clonotype. The V call is TRBV14, the J call TRBJ2-1; possible D gene TRBD2, 6 bases. Germline lookup yields CDR1 SGHDN and CDR2 FVKESK. V dropped 1 base and J dropped 6 bases, with 10 bases sitting between them. The CDR3 spans 14 residues. The CDR3: CASSQGGLANEQFF. The CDR3 DNA reads as TGTGCCAGCAGCCAAGGGGGACTTGCCAATGAGCAGTTCTTC.

This clonotype came up many times. The rearrangement uses TRBV2 and TRBJ2-4; possibly TRBD2 for D (6 bases). The CDR3 contains 13 residues. Looked up from germline, CDR1 is SNHLY and CDR2 is FYNNEI. V gave up 5 bases and J gave up 7 bases, with 12 bases separating them. This CDR3 is CASSRTGENIQYF. For the CDR3, the DNA is TGTGCCAGCAGTAGGACGGGGGAGAACATTCAGTACTTC.

In its sample, this clonotype is medium-sized. This chain uses TRBV7-2 with TRBJ1-2; 10 bases line up with TRBD1. Germline V gives CDR1 SGHTA, CDR2 FQGNSA. J gave up 4 bases and V 4 bases, and 12 bases lay outside the gene matches. The CDR3 runs to 17 residues. The CDR3: CASSSRDRGPDFYGYTF. CDR3 sequence (DNA): TGTGCCAGCAGCTCTCGGGACAGGGGCCCGGACTTCTATGGCTACACCTTC.

This clonotype was seen at least ten times. The V and J genes are TRBV28 and TRBJ2-4, with 10 bases aligning to TRBD2. The trim removed 7 bases at V and 5 bases at J, leaving 11 bases unmatched. This CDR3 is 16 amino acids long. Germline-derived CDR1 and CDR2 are MDHEN and SYDVKM. CDR3 region: CASIAAGLATQNIQYF. Written as DNA, the CDR3 is TGTGCCAGCATCGCTGCGGGACTAGCGACACAAAACATTCAGTACTTC.

This clonotype was seen at least ten times. The chain is built from TRBV7-3 and TRBJ2-3; maybe TRBD2 (5 bases). The ends were cut back, 2 bases at V and 4 bases at J, with 10 bases in the middle. CDR1 SGHTA and CDR2 FQGTGA come from the germline V gene. This CDR3 spans 14 amino acids. The CDR3 sequence is CASSLGGRPDTQYF. In DNA form, the CDR3 reads TGTGCCAGCAGCTTAGGCGGGCGCCCAGATACGCAGTATTTT. Full variable domain (remainder filled in from reference TRBV7-3 and TRBJ2-3): GAGVSQTPSNKVTEKGKYVELRCDPISGHTALYWYRQSLGQGPEFLIYFQGTGAADDSGLPNDRFFAVRPEGSVSTLKIQRTERGDSAVYLCASSLGGRPDTQYFGPGTRLTVL.

In this sample, this clonotype turned up many times. The V call is TRBV9, the J call TRBJ2-1, with 8 bases fitting TRBD1. CDR1 is SGDLS and CDR2 is YYNGEE in the germline V gene. Trimming at V came to 0 bases and at J to 4 bases, leaving 3 bases not matched to a gene. The CDR3 has 15 residues. The CDR3 region has the DNA TGTGCCAGCAGCGTAGTGGGGACAGGTTACAATGAGCAGTTCTTC. Amino acid sequence: CASSVVGTGYNEQFF. Full variable domain (outside the CDR3, taken from reference TRBV9 and TRBJ2-1): DSGVTQTPKHLITATGQRVTLRCSPRSGDLSVYWYQQSLDQGLQFLIQYYNGEERAKGNILERFSAQQFPDLHSELNLSSLELGDSALYFCASSVVGTGYNEQFFGPGTRLTVL.

This clonotype was found many times. The V gene is TRBV28, the J gene TRBJ2-7; tentative D call: TRBD1 (6 bases). Trimming removed 5 bases at V and 3 bases at J, with 14 bases between. CDR3 length: 14 amino acids. Germline CDR1 reads MDHEN; CDR2 reads SYDVKM. In nucleotides, the CDR3 is TGTGCCAGCAGTCCTTCATGGACAGACTACGAGCAGTACTTC. It yields the protein CASSPSWTDYEQYF.

The CDR3, as DNA: TGTGCCAGCAGCTTAGAGGCACAGGCCTCCTACGAGCAGTACTTC. Protein product: CASSLEAQASYEQYF. This sequence joins TRBV7-6 and TRBJ2-7, with D maybe TRBD1 (5 bases). The CDR3 is 15 residues long. Per the germline V gene, CDR1 is SGHVS and CDR2 is FNYEAQ. V lost 1 base to trimming and J lost 0 bases, with 10 bases between them. The full variable domain, with the rest looked up from reference TRBV7-6 and TRBJ2-7, is GAGVSQSPRYKVTKRGQDVALRCDPISGHVSLYWYRQALGQGPEFLTYFNYEAQQDKSGLPNDRFSAERPEGSISTLTIQRTEQRDSAMYRCASSLEAQASYEQYFGPGTRLTVT.

By share, this clonotype ranks as medium-sized. The V and J genes are TRBV7-6 and TRBJ1-6; no firm D call. The CDR3 length is 16 residues. V lost 3 bases and J lost 0, with 9 bases in between. The germline CDR1 and CDR2 sequences are SGHVS and FNYEAQ. The CDR3 coding sequence is TGTGCCAGCAGCTTGACGGAACTCTCCTATAATTCACCCCTCCACTTT. It is translated as CASSLTELSYNSPLHF. The full variable domain, rest sourced from reference TRBV7-6 and TRBJ1-6, is GAGVSQSPRYKVTKRGQDVALRCDPISGHVSLYWYRQALGQGPEFLTYFNYEAQQDKSGLPNDRFSAERPEGSISTLTIQRTEQRDSAMYRCASSLTELSYNSPLHFGNGTRLTVT.

With respect to this clonotype: This clone may be a read error of a much larger clone one base away. The chain is built from TRBV27 and TRBJ2-3, with D unresolved. Germline loops: CDR1 MNHEY, CDR2 SMNVEV (reference sequence). The germline V and J ends were trimmed by 6 bases and 0 bases, with 13 bases remaining between them. The CDR3 contains 15 residues. This CDR3 reads CASRRSRASTDTQYF. The CDR3 nucleotides read TGTGCCAGCAGAAGGAGTAGGGCTAGCACAGATACGCAGTATTTT.

This clonotype occurred many times. The chain couples TRBV6-6 to TRBJ1-1, with D tentatively TRBD1 (5 bases). CDR1 is MNHNY, CDR2 SVGAGI, per germline (reference sequence). Trimming took off 6 bases at V and 2 bases at J, with 13 bases between the two ends. The CDR3 length is 14 residues. The CDR3 loop reads CASSLGATNTEAFF. DNA for the CDR3: TGTGCCAGCAGCCTAGGGGCAACTAACACTGAAGCTTTCTTT.

This clonotype is labeled medium-sized (0.01 to 0.1%). The rearrangement uses TRBV7-2 and TRBJ2-7, with a weak D call TRBD1 (6 bases). This CDR3 comprises 16 residues. The V gene's germline CDR1 is SGHTA and CDR2 FQGNSA. V lost 0 bases and J 1 base, leaving 13 bases between the germline ends. CDR3 protein: CASSLAGGTLSYEQYF. Written as DNA, the CDR3 is TGTGCCAGCAGCTTAGCAGGTGGGACATTGTCCTACGAGCAGTACTTC.

This clonotype ranks as medium-sized. V usage is TRBV20-1 and J usage is TRBJ2-5, with D perhaps matching TRBD1 or TRBD2 (6 bases each). Trimming stripped 6 bases from V and 4 bases from J, with 12 bases between. The CDR3 has 12 residues. The V gene's germline CDR1 is DFQATT and CDR2 SNEGSKA (reference sequence). This CDR3 reads CSAPGARETQYF. The CDR3 region has the DNA TGCAGTGCCCCGGGGGCCCGAGAGACCCAGTACTTC.

The chain combines TRBV27 with TRBJ2-4, with TRBD2 matching 15 bases. Germline V gives CDR1 MNHEY, CDR2 SMNVEV (reference sequence). With V trimmed by 2 bases and J by 7 bases, 6 bases remained unmatched. The CDR3 spans 17 residues. CDR3 protein: CASSLHGLAGGPNIQYF. CDR3 nucleotide sequence: TGTGCCAGCAGTTTACACGGACTAGCGGGAGGGCCGAACATTCAGTACTTC.